These 2 T cell receptor beta chains were sequenced from one sample in a study of T-cell reconstitution after alpha-beta-depleted transplantation in children. Preparation of the TCRbeta library was carried out with unique molecular identifiers. TCRdb independently ran MiXCR on the PCR reads; one entry per CDR3 protein. The sample includes fewer than 120,000 distinct CDR3 sequences, approximately 10% of them seen just once. The sample here was PBMCs from the stem cell graft donor, taken from the stem cell graft. These receptors were taken from a human donor who donated a stem cell graft to a child with acute lymphoblastic leukemia.

This clonotype was counted ten times or more. The chain employs TRBV12-3 or TRBV12-4 and TRBJ1-2, with D maybe TRBD1 (6 bases). V was trimmed by 5 bases and J by 6 bases, leaving 7 bases between them. This CDR3 is 11 amino acids long. CDR3 sequence reads: CASSNRDGYTF. In nucleotides, the CDR3 is TGTGCCAGCAGTAACAGGGATGGCTACACCTTC.

The rearrangement links TRBV2 to TRBJ2-7, with D possibly matching TRBD1 (6 bases). The CDR3 is 14 residues long. V lost 6 bases to trimming and J lost 3 bases, with 15 bases between them. The germline V gene has CDR1 SNHLY and CDR2 FYNNEI. CDR3 in amino acids: CASRLDRSSYEQYF. CDR3 nucleotide sequence: TGTGCCAGCAGGTTAGACAGGTCGAGCTACGAGCAGTACTTC.